This TCR beta chain was recovered during a study of T cell responses to AZD1222 COVID-19 vaccine. The overall study: Both about-4-week and about-12-week second-dose recipients were combined.

This clone has just one count. The antigen remains unidentified. Sequencing used immunoSEQ multiplex PCR; TCRdb keeps in-frame clones, though not all of them. The table lists 130,000 or so clones, under 95% of them singletons. Notes on the study in general: Reports indicate that nearly half of spike-specific TCRs are directed at unmutated variant regions.

Trimming took 4 bases from V and 3 from J, leaving 15 bases between them. Germline CDR1 and CDR2: SGHDN and FVKESK. The CDR3 sequence is 15 residues long. This TCR was sampled from an adult in good health. The chain couples TRBV14 to TRBJ1-2; a possible D gene is TRBD1 (5 bases). The specimen was peripheral blood, collected on day 0 of AZD1222 vaccination. CDR3: CASSLQGGRDYGYTF. In DNA form, the CDR3 reads TGTGCCAGCAGCCTCCAGGGAGGACGGGACTATGGCTACACCTTC.